This TCR beta chain is drawn from a study of blood T cell repertoires in COVID-19. Study overall: Acute and convalescent COVID-19 samples came from the United States, Italy and Spain. T cells, B-cell-depleted T cells, or PBMCs provided the cDNA or gDNA that served as material.

Source study methods: The authors estimated nucleated cell counts from reference gene primer amplification. Data came from immunoSEQ multiplex PCR; TCRdb stores just in-frame clones and leaves some out. V, J and clone size derive from that table, while D and trimming were established from the DNA sequence. The table shows fewer than 300,000 clones, with around nine tenths occurring only once. This CDR3 spans 15 amino acids. V trimming: 1 base; J trimming: 4 bases; junction bases outside the gene matches: 7. Germline CDR1 is SGHRS and CDR2 is YFSETQ. The sample was peripheral blood. The V call is TRBV5-1, the J call TRBJ1-2, with 7 nucleotides matching TRBD1. The TCR originated in a man aged 35-49 years who had recovered from COVID-19. As DNA, the CDR3 is TGCGCCAGCAGCTTGAGGGGACAGACCCCCTATGGCTACACCTTC. Protein product: CASSLRGQTPYGYTF.